These 5 T cell receptor beta chains originate from one sample sequenced in a study of T cells in Graves' hyperthyroidism and ophthalmopathy. Researchers amplified the TCR beta CDR3 regions from RNA transcripts. TCR CDR3 regions were first amplified by RT-PCR with HTBI primers. TCRdb recomputed calls from the multiplex PCR reads with MiXCR, one row per CDR3 protein. In the table there are 700,000 to 950,000 distinct CDR3 sequences, roughly 32% of which are singletons. Material: blood. The receptors stem from a middle-aged woman with Graves' hyperthyroidism.

The CDR3 here is CAISERGQGELFF. CDR3 coding DNA: TGTGCCATCAGTGAGCGGGGACAGGGGGAGCTGTTTTTT. V gene TRBV10-3 combines with J gene TRBJ2-2; 7 nucleotides match TRBD1. V was clipped by 2 bases and J by 8 bases; unmatched bases: 2. Per the germline V gene, CDR1 is ENHRY and CDR2 is SYGVKD. CDR3 size: 13 residues.

The rearrangement joins TRBV9 to TRBJ1-6; D may be TRBD1 (5 bases). Germline loops: CDR1 SGDLS, CDR2 YYNGEE. Trimming removed 4 bases at V and 7 bases at J, with 12 bases between. The length of the CDR3 is 14 residues. In DNA form, the CDR3 reads TGTGCCAGCAGCCAAGAAGGGGTGAATTCACCCCTCCACTTT. Translation gives CASSQEGVNSPLHF.

This clonotype has only a few counts. The rearrangement links TRBV6-5 to TRBJ2-6, with D tentatively TRBD1 (5 bases). V lost 7 bases and J lost 0, with 13 bases in between. The CDR3 is made up of 16 amino acids. Germline V gene sequence: CDR1 MNHEY, CDR2 SVGAGI. The CDR3 spells CASTRGHSSGANVLTF. Here the CDR3 DNA reads TGTGCCAGCACCCGTGGACACAGCTCTGGGGCCAACGTCCTGACTTTC.

The V gene is TRBV29-1, the J gene TRBJ2-7; possible D gene TRBD1, 5 bases. Per the germline V gene, CDR1 is SQVTM and CDR2 is ANQGSEA. The V end lost 4 bases, the J end lost 6 bases, and 16 bases lay between the germline ends. CDR3 length: 13 amino acids. The CDR3 DNA reads as TGCAGCGTTGTTGGGGCGACAGAGGCCGAGCAGTACTTC. Encoded protein: CSVVGATEAEQYF.

The table lists this clonotype with many counts. The V and J genes are TRBV7-8 and TRBJ2-7; perhaps TRBD2 as D (5 bases). Trimming took off 6 bases at V and 6 bases at J, with 15 bases between the two ends. Germline values: CDR1 SGHVS, CDR2 FQNEAQ. This CDR3 comprises 13 residues. CDR3: CASSYTRLSEQYF. The DNA of the CDR3 is TGTGCCAGCAGTTACACTAGGTTAAGCGAGCAGTACTTC.